This entry describes one TCR beta chain. The data derive from a study of Ad26.COV2.S vaccination and SARS-CoV-2 variants. Stated treatment: around 19 received Ad26.COV2.S at low or high dose, single or two shots; about 5 received placebo; per-sample allocation not given. All samples were drawn on day 63, counting from the first vaccine or placebo injection. Data came from immunoSEQ multiplex PCR; TCRdb stores just in-frame clones and leaves some out. Among about 440,000 clones, around nine tenths were seen once, and the ten largest hold roughly 13%. Germline loops: CDR1 KGHSH, CDR2 LQKENI. Trimming at V came to 4 bases and at J to 4 bases, leaving 9 bases not matched to a gene. The length of the CDR3 is 15 residues.

This sample comprised peripheral blood, obtained in a trial of Ad26.COV2.S vaccine versus placebo. This receptor was taken from a person aged 18-60 years who received the Ad26.COV2.S COVID-19 vaccine or a placebo. V is TRBV18 and J is TRBJ1-1; TRBD1 agrees at 7 bases. CDR3 protein: CASSLSGQSSTEAFF. The CDR3 DNA follows: TGTGCCAGCTCACTCTCGGGACAGTCTTCCACTGAAGCTTTCTTT.